This TCR beta chain was identified during a study of blood T cell repertoires in COVID-19. Study in general: Sample material is recorded as cDNA or gDNA derived from T cells, B-cell-depleted T cells, or PBMCs.

Per germline, CDR1 KGHSH and CDR2 LQKENI. J gave up 5 bases and V 5 bases, and 11 bases lay outside the gene matches. The CDR3 runs 15 residues. In the source study's methods: Reference gene primer amplification yielded estimated nucleated cell counts. Sequencing was performed with immunoSEQ multiplex PCR; in TCRdb, only in-frame clones are kept and a portion is missing. That table supplies the V and J calls and clone size; D and trimming were determined from the DNA. Of roughly 180,000 clones listed, about 78% are singletons. The specimen sequenced was peripheral blood. This chain uses TRBV18 with TRBJ1-1, with 7 bases fitting TRBD1. This TCR came from a woman in her forties or fifties with active or convalescent COVID-19. The CDR3 DNA reads TGTGCCAGCTCATTGAAGACAGGGATTGTTACTGAAGCTTTCTTT. Its protein product is CASSLKTGIVTEAFF.